One and the same sample provided the 8 T cell receptor beta chains below, sequenced in a study of blood T cell repertoires in COVID-19. Clones were sequenced by immunoSEQ multiplex PCR, and TCRdb holds only the in-frame ones, with some missing. Among about 140,000 clones listed, roughly 88% were seen once. The sequencing sample was made of peripheral blood. The receptors were gathered from a man aged 65 to 85 with acute or convalescent COVID-19.

This sequence joins TRBV11-2 and TRBJ1-2; 8 bases agree with TRBD1. This CDR3 region has 15 residues. V was clipped by 4 bases and J by 0 bases; unmatched bases: 4. Germline V lookup: CDR1 SGHAT, CDR2 FQNNGV. The CDR3 DNA reads TGTGCCAGCAGCTCACCGGGACAGGCTAACTATGGCTACACCTTC. The encoded protein is CASSSPGQANYGYTF. Combining the CDR3 with reference TRBV11-2 and TRBJ1-2 gives the whole variable domain EAGVAQSPRYKIIEKRQSVAFWCNPISGHATLYWYQQILGQGPKLLIQFQNNGVVDDSQLPKDRFSAERLKGVDSTLKIQPAKLEDSAVYLCASSSPGQANYGYTFGSGTRLTVV.

V gene TRBV10-2 combines with J gene TRBJ1-6; a weak D match, TRBD1 (5 bases). Trimming shortened V by 6 bases and J by 8 bases, and 11 bases separated the two germline ends. This CDR3 comprises 13 residues. Germline CDR1 is WSHSY and CDR2 is SAAADI. The CDR3 DNA sequence: TGCGCCAGCAGCCTCGACAGTCATTCACCCCTCCACTTT. This encodes CASSLDSHSPLHF.

V is TRBV3-1 (or the pseudogene TRBV3-2) and J is TRBJ1-4; a weak D match, TRBD1 (5 bases). Trimming stripped 1 base from V and 5 bases from J, with 11 bases between. The germline V gene has CDR1 LGHDT and CDR2 YNNKEL (reference sequence). The CDR3 spans 15 residues. CDR3 region: CASSQGAGSNEKLFF. The CDR3 nucleotides are TGTGCCAGCAGCCAAGGGGCAGGGTCCAATGAAAAACTGTTTTTT.

This chain uses TRBV19 with TRBJ2-5; 8 nucleotides align to TRBD2. The CDR3 covers 15 residues. Trimming cost V 5 bases and J 4 bases; bases outside gene matches: 9. Germline CDR1 reads LNHDA; CDR2 reads SQIVND (reference sequence). CDR3 coding DNA: TGTGCCAGTAGTCGAGCGGGGGTAGCGGGAGAGACCCAGTACTTC. Amino acids: CASSRAGVAGETQYF. Based on the CDR3 plus reference TRBV19 and TRBJ2-5, the full variable domain is DGGITQSPKYLFRKEGQNVTLSCEQNLNHDAMYWYRQDPGQGLRLIYYSQIVNDFQKGDIAEGYSVSREKKESFPLTVTSAQKNPTAFYLCASSRAGVAGETQYFGPGTRLLVL.

This clone was recorded a few times. The chain combines TRBV12-3 or TRBV12-4 with TRBJ1-5; D gene uncertain. There are 13 residues in the CDR3. V lost 1 base and J 6 bases, leaving 7 bases between the germline ends. CDR3 DNA: TGTGCCAGCAGTTTAGTACAGTCTCAGCCCCAGCATTTT. Residues: CASSLVQSQPQHF.

The gene calls are TRBV11-2 and TRBJ2-2; tentative D call: TRBD1 (6 bases). The CDR3 has 16 residues. The germline V gene has CDR1 SGHAT and CDR2 FQNNGV. Trimming cost V 3 bases and J 2 bases, with 13 bases left between them. The CDR3 DNA reads as TGTGCCAGCAGCTTCGGACAGACCTTAAACACCGGGGAGCTGTTTTTT. It encodes CASSFGQTLNTGELFF.

V usage is TRBV2 and J usage is TRBJ1-2; 9 bases map to TRBD1. Germline CDR1 SNHLY, CDR2 FYNNEI. J gave up 4 bases and V 3 bases, and 9 bases lay outside the gene matches. This CDR3 region has 16 residues. CDR3 protein: CASSDGGQGIFYGYTF. In nucleotides, the CDR3 is TGTGCCAGCAGTGACGGAGGACAGGGGATCTTCTATGGCTACACCTTC.

The rearrangement uses TRBV18 and TRBJ1-5; TRBD1 might be the D (5 bases). Deletions cut 3 bases from V and 5 bases from J, with 14 bases between. Germline V gene sequence: CDR1 KGHSH, CDR2 LQKENI. This CDR3 has 15 residues. The CDR3 DNA follows: TGTGCCAGCTCACCCCCCGGGACGGGGGATCAGCCCCAGCATTTT. Protein product: CASSPPGTGDQPQHF.